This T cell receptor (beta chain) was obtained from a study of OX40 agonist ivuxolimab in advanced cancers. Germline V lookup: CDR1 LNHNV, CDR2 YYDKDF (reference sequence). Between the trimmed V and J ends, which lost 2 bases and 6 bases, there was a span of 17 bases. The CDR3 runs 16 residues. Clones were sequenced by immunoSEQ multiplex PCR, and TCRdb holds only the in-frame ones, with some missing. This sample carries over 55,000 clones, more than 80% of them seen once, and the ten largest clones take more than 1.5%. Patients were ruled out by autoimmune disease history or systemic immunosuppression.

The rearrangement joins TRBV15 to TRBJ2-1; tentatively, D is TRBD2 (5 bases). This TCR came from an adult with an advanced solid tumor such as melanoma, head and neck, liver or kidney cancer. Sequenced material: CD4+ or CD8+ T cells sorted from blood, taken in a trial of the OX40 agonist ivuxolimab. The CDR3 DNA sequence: TGTGCCACCAGCAGAAAAAAAGCGGAAAACCTCAATGAGCAGTTCTTC. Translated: CATSRKKAENLNEQFF. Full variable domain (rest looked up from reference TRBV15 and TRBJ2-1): DAMVIQNPRYQVTQFGKPVTLSCSQTLNHNVMYWYQQKSSQAPKLLFHYYDKDFNNEADTPDNFQSRRPNTSFCFLDIRSPGLGDTAMYLCATSRKKAENLNEQFFGPGTRLTVL.